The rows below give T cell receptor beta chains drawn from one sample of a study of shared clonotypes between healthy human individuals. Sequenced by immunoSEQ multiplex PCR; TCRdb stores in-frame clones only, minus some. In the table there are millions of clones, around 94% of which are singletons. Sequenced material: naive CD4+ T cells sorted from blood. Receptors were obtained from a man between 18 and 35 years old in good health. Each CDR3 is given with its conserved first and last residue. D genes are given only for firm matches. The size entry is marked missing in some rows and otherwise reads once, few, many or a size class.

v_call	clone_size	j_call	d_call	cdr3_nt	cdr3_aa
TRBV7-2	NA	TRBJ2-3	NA	TGTGCCAGCAGCCAGGAGGACGCTCACACAGATACGCAGTATTTT	CASSQEDAHTDTQYF
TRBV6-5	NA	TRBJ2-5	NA	TGTGCCAGCTCCCCCGATTTTTTTGGAGAGACCCAGTACTTC	CASSPDFFGETQYF
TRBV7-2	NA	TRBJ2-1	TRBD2	TGTGCCAGCAGCTCGGCTAGCGGGGGTATATATGAGCAGTTCTTC	CASSSASGGIYEQFF
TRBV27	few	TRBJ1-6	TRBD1	TGTGCCAGCAGGGGACAGGGGGCTCCACCCCTCCACTTT	CASRGQGAPPLHF
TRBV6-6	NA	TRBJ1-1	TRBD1	TGTGCCAGCATCCTACAGGGGGGTGACACTGAAGCTTTCTTT	CASILQGGDTEAFF
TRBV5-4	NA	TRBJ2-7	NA	TGTGCCAGCAGCTTAGACACCTACGAGCAGTACTTC	CASSLDTYEQYF
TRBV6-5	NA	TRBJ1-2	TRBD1	TGTGCCAGCAAATTGGGACAGGGGTATGGCTACACCTTC	CASKLGQGYGYTF
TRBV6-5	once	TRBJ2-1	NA	TGTGCCAGCAGACCGCTGGGTGTCGGGTTCAATGAGCAGTTCTTC	CASRPLGVGFNEQFF
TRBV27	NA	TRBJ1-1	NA	TGTGCCAGCAGTTTATTCGGTATGAACACTGAAGCTTTCTTT	CASSLFGMNTEAFF
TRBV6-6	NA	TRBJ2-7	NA	TGTGCCAGCACATACAGGGCCCCCTTCGAGCAGTACTTC	CASTYRAPFEQYF
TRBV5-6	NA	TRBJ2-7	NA	TGTGCCAGCAGCCCGACGACGGGGCTCCCGTCCTACGAGCAGTACTTC	CASSPTTGLPSYEQYF
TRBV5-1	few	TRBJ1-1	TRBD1	TGCGCCAGCAGCCCGGTGACAGGGAAGAACACTGAAGCTTTCTTT	CASSPVTGKNTEAFF
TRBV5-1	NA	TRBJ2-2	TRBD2	TGCGCCAGCAGCTTGAACCTAGCGGGGACCGGGGAGCTGTTTTTT	CASSLNLAGTGELFF
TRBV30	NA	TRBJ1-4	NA	TGTGCCTGGAGTGTCCGAGGGGAGAGAGGTGAAAAACTGTTTTTT	CAWSVRGERGEKLFF
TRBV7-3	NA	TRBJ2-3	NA	TGTGCCAGCAGCCCCCGGTGGGGGACAGATACGCAGTATTTT	CASSPRWGTDTQYF
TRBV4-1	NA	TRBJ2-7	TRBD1	TGCGCCAGCAGCCACGTGACCGGGACAGGGACCTCCTACGAGCAGTACTTC	CASSHVTGTGTSYEQYF
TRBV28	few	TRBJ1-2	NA	TGTGCCAGCAGCCCCGACGGGGTCTGGGGAGGCTACACCTTC	CASSPDGVWGGYTF
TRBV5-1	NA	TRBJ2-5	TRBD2	TGCGCCAGCAGCTTGGTAGGCCTAGCGGGGCCTGAGACCCAGTACTTC	CASSLVGLAGPETQYF
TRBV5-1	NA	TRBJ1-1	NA	TGCGCCAGCAGTCCACAGGTTCTGAACACTGAAGCTTTCTTT	CASSPQVLNTEAFF
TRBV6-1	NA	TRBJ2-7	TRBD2	TGTGCCAACAGGGCTAGCGGGGACTACGAGCAGTACTTC	CANRASGDYEQYF
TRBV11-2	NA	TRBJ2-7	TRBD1	TGTGCCAGCAGCTCGGACAGGGTCGAGCAGTACTTC	CASSSDRVEQYF
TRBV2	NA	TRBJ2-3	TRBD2	TGTGCCAGCTCCACGGGGGGATCTAGCACAGATACGCAGTATTTT	CASSTGGSSTDTQYF
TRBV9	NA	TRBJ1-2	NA	TGTGCCAGCAGCGTAGAGGGGGTTGGTGGCTACACCTTC	CASSVEGVGGYTF
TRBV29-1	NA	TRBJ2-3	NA	TGCAGCGTTGAGGACTGGTACTTAAGCACAGATACGCAGTATTTT	CSVEDWYLSTDTQYF
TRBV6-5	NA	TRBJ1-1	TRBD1	TGTGCCAGCAGTTACTCGGGACAGGGTATCAGTGAAGCTTTCTTT	CASSYSGQGISEAFF
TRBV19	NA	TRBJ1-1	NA	TGTGCCAGTAGGCCCCTGGCAGGGCCCACCCCGAACACTGAAGCTTTCTTT	CASRPLAGPTPNTEAFF
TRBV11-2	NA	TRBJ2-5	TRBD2	TGTGCCAGCAGCTTTCTGACTAGCGGACAAGAGACCCAGTACTTC	CASSFLTSGQETQYF
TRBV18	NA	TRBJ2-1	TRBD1	TGTGCCAGCTCACCACCGGGAGTCGGGACAGGGTTATTCTTC	CASSPPGVGTGLFF
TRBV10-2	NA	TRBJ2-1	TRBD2	TGCGCCAGCAGTTCCCTAGCGGGAGGGCCTGGTGAGCAGTTCTTC	CASSSLAGGPGEQFF
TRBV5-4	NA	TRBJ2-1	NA	TGTGCCAGCAGCTTACCTACGCGGGGAAGTGGCAATGAGCAGTTCTTC	CASSLPTRGSGNEQFF
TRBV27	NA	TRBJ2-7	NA	TGTGCCAGCAGTACACAGGCAGCCTACGAGCAGTACTTC	CASSTQAAYEQYF
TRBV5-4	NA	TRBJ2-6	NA	TGTGCCAGCAGCGGGGCCGGGACCTTTGGTGGAAATGGGGCCAACGTCCTGACTTTC	CASSGAGTFGGNGANVLTF
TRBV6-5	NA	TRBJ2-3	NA	TGTGCCAGCAGTTACGGGTTGAGAGGAAGCACAGATACGCAGTATTTT	CASSYGLRGSTDTQYF
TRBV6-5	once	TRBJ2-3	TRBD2	TGTGCCAGCAGTTACACTAGCGGCAACACTTGGACGCAGTATTTT	CASSYTSGNTWTQYF